The clone carrying this T cell receptor beta chain was found a few times. This record belongs to a study of blood T cell repertoires in COVID-19. Sequenced by immunoSEQ multiplex PCR; TCRdb stores in-frame clones only, minus some. The sample has about 170,000 clones; less than 80% are singletons. The sequence was obtained from a woman between 70 and 85 years old in a cohort exposed to, infected with or recovered from COVID-19 (not recorded which). The sequencing input was PBMCs or T cells enriched from blood (not recorded which).

The CDR3 sequence: CASRPKGLAGGSGELFF. The DNA of the CDR3 is TGTGCCAGCAGACCGAAGGGACTAGCGGGAGGTAGCGGGGAGCTGTTTTTT. The V call is TRBV7-9, the J call TRBJ2-2; TRBD2 aligns across 15 bases. J gave up 7 bases and V 6 bases, and 9 bases lay outside the gene matches. Germline CDR1 reads SEHNR; CDR2 reads FQNEAQ (reference sequence). The CDR3 sequence is 17 residues long.